Shown below are 29 T cell receptor beta chains from a single sample sequenced in a study of T cell repertoires in cytomegalovirus infection. TCRdb passed the reads through MiXCR, listing each CDR3 protein once. The data show some 920,000 distinct CDR3 sequences, less than 40% seen once. These receptors have no identified antigens. Source: cultured CD8+ T cells from PBMCs, taken from culture after CMV antigen stimulation. The receptors were sampled from a human donor in good health (CMV status not recorded). Some clones in this sample may be carry-over from other donors' samples.

CDR3 bases: TGTGCCAGCAGCCGGACAGGAGACTCTGGAAACACCATATATTTT. Amino acids: CASSRTGDSGNTIYF. V usage is TRBV28 and J usage is TRBJ1-3; 7 bases agree with TRBD1. In germline, CDR1 is MDHEN, CDR2 SYDVKM. J was trimmed by 0 bases and V by 6 bases; bases with no gene match: 5. This CDR3 is 15 amino acids long.

The chain joins TRBV7-3 to TRBJ1-2; D remains ambiguous. Germline lookup yields CDR1 SGHTA and CDR2 FQGTGA. The CDR3 totals 14 residues. Trimming pared 8 bases from V and 0 bases from J, leaving 13 bases between. Written as DNA, the CDR3 is TGTGCCAGCCTTGGGCGGGAGTCTAACTATGGCTACACCTTC. This codes for CASLGRESNYGYTF.

This clonotype was seen a few times. The rearrangement links TRBV7-6 to TRBJ2-5; D is ambiguous. The CDR3 length is 16 residues. V was shortened by 2 bases and J by 2 bases, with 15 bases between the two germline ends. Germline CDR1 is SGHVS and CDR2 is FNYEAQ. The DNA of the CDR3 is TGTGCCAGCAGCTTATCGGCCAGGCTTGAACAAGAGACCCAGTACTTC. It translates to CASSLSARLEQETQYF.

The V gene is TRBV6-1, the J gene TRBJ1-5, with 9 bases lining up with TRBD1. After removal of 4 bases from V and 0 bases from J, the junction contained 4 bases not matched to a gene. The CDR3 extends over 16 amino acids. CDR1 is MNHNS, CDR2 SASEGT, per germline. The CDR3 nucleotides are TGTGCCAGCAGTGTAAGGGACAGGGCTAGCAATCAGCCCCAGCATTTT. Translation: CASSVRDRASNQPQHF.

This clonotype was seen a handful of times. A read error may produce the germline difference seen at one junction end. The chain uses TRBV5-1 and TRBJ2-3; the D call may be TRBD1 or TRBD2 (6 bases each). This CDR3 has 15 amino acids. Germline CDR1 is SGHRS and CDR2 is YFSETQ. CDR3 bases: TGTGCCAGCAGCCCCCGAGGGGGGAGCACAGATACGCAGTATTTT. It codes for CASSPRGGSTDTQYF.

In its sample, this clonotype was seen a few times. The chain links TRBV5-6 to TRBJ1-5; possible D gene TRBD1, 6 bases. The germline V gene encodes CDR1 SGHDT and CDR2 YYEEEE. Trimming cost V 1 base and J 4 bases, with 15 bases left between them. This CDR3 is built from 16 residues. Here the CDR3 reads CASSLSPDRTNQPQHF. The CDR3 nucleotides are TGTGCCAGCAGCTTGTCTCCAGACAGGACGAATCAGCCCCAGCATTTT.

The chain combines TRBV10-3 with TRBJ2-4, with D tentatively TRBD1 (6 bases). Looked up from germline, CDR1 is ENHRY and CDR2 is SYGVKD. Deletions cut 11 bases from V and 3 bases from J, with 26 bases between. The CDR3 loop spans 17 amino acids. This CDR3 reads CAANRNGGRRGKNIQYF. For the CDR3, the DNA is TGTGCCGCCAATAGAAATGGGGGCCGACGAGGCAAAAACATTCAGTACTTC.

This clonotype has a handful of counts. CDR3 region: CASSSDPNEQYV. The CDR3 DNA sequence: TGTGCCAGCAGCTCAGATCCTAACGAGCAGTACGTC. The chain recombines TRBV12-3 or TRBV12-4 with TRBJ2-7; D is uncertain. V gave up 6 bases and J gave up 5 bases, with 11 bases separating them. The CDR3 totals 12 residues.

This clonotype was recorded a few times. This rearrangement joins TRBV7-9 to TRBJ1-4, with 7 positions matching TRBD1. Germline V lookup: CDR1 SEHNR, CDR2 FQNEAQ (reference sequence). V dropped 5 bases and J dropped 0; count of bases not matched to a gene: 3. The CDR3 is 15 residues long. CDR3 in amino acids: CASSMQGATNEKLFF. The CDR3 DNA is TGTGCCAGCAGCATGCAGGGGGCAACTAATGAAAAACTGTTTTTT.

The V gene is TRBV7-1, the J gene TRBJ1-5, with D uncertain. Being an ORF, TRBV7-1 has a function that is uncertain. The germline V and J ends were trimmed by 3 bases and 6 bases, with 12 bases remaining between them. The CDR3 length is 14 residues. The CDR3 region has the DNA TGTGCCAGCAGCTCGGCGGGGTGGGGTCAGCCCCAGCATTTT. Its translation is CASSSAGWGQPQHF.

The chain combines TRBV10-2 with TRBJ2-5; TRBD1 aligns across 10 bases. V shed 2 bases and J 5 bases; nucleotides not matched to a gene: 11. This CDR3 contains 17 residues. Germline V CDR1 and CDR2: WSHSY, SAAADI. The CDR3 nucleotides read TGCGCCAGCAGTGAGGGGTGGGACAGGGGATTCCGGGAGACCCAGTACTTC. Translated: CASSEGWDRGFRETQYF.

Ten or more counts support this clonotype. This chain links TRBV7-6 with TRBJ1-2; the D is unclear. The CDR3 runs 13 residues. Germline V gene lookup returns CDR1 SGHVS and CDR2 FNYEAQ. The V and J ends lost 4 bases and 6 bases respectively, with 12 bases between them. The CDR3 nucleotides read TGTGCCAGCAGCTCAACTCTGACGGATGGCTACACCTTC. It is translated as CASSSTLTDGYTF.

This clonotype was seen more than once but under ten times. The chain combines TRBV2 with TRBJ2-7; maybe TRBD1 (5 bases). V was trimmed by 5 bases and J by 5 bases, leaving 10 bases between them. Per the germline V gene, CDR1 is SNHLY and CDR2 is FYNNEI. The length of the CDR3 is 12 residues. As DNA, the CDR3 is TGTGCCAGCAGTCAGACAGCCGACGAGCAGTACGTC. It translates to CASSQTADEQYV.

Here the CDR3 DNA reads TGTGCCAGCAGTTTGGGGATCTTCCGCGAAACCTTC. This translates into CASSLGIFRETF. The chain links TRBV6-1 to TRBJ1-2; D remains unclear. The V end was cut by 5 bases, the J end by 14 bases, with 18 bases between. The CDR3 length is 12 residues. From germline, CDR1 is MNHNS and CDR2 SASEGT.

The CDR3 nucleotides read TGCGCCAGCAGATTACAGGGGAACTATGGCTACACCTTC. Its protein is CASRLQGNYGYTF. The chain employs TRBV5-1 and TRBJ1-2; TRBD1 matches at 7 bases. This CDR3 is built from 13 residues. V dropped 5 bases and J dropped 2; count of bases not matched to a gene: 3. The germline gives CDR1 SGHRS, CDR2 YFSETQ.

This clonotype was counted many times. The CDR3 nucleotides are TGTGCCAGCAGCGAACACCCACCCACTTGGACTAGCGGGGGACCCAATGAGCAGTTCTTC. Protein sequence: CASSEHPPTWTSGGPNEQFF. This sequence joins TRBV6-1 and TRBJ2-1, with TRBD2 identical over 13 bases. The CDR3 is 20 amino acids. V dropped 6 bases and J dropped 6; count of bases not matched to a gene: 20. Per the germline V gene, CDR1 is MNHNS and CDR2 is SASEGT.

Only one count was recorded for this clonotype. The rearrangement links TRBV6-2 or TRBV6-3 to TRBJ1-2; D is uncertain. This CDR3 has 15 residues. Germline V gene sequence: CDR1 MNHEY, CDR2 SVGEGT. V lost 7 bases to trimming and J lost 4 bases, with 19 bases between them. In DNA form, the CDR3 reads TGTGCCAGCACCCGGACGGGCGACTACCTCTATGGCTACACCTTC. Amino acids: CASTRTGDYLYGYTF.

The chain uses TRBV2 and TRBJ2-7; D is uncertain. This CDR3 is 14 amino acids long. CDR1 and CDR2 from the germline V gene are SNHLY and FYNNEI. Trimming shortened V by 7 bases and J by 4 bases, and 17 bases separated the two germline ends. Here the CDR3 reads CASTVKGLSYEQYF. As DNA, the CDR3 is TGTGCCAGCACGGTTAAGGGATTATCTTACGAGCAGTACTTC.

This clonotype was counted between two and nine times. This rearrangement joins TRBV28 to TRBJ1-2; D not resolved. This CDR3 comprises 15 residues. In germline, CDR1 is MDHEN, CDR2 SYDVKM. V was shortened by 6 bases and J by 6 bases, with 20 bases between the two germline ends. The CDR3 loop reads CASSPSGSGRDGYTF. The CDR3 coding sequence is TGTGCCAGCAGCCCCTCCGGCTCGGGCCGAGATGGCTACACCTTC.

The chain carries TRBV4-1 and TRBJ2-2; TRBD2 might be the D (5 bases). Looked up from germline, CDR1 is MGHRA and CDR2 is YSYEKL. With 4 bases removed from V and 4 bases from J, the gap between germline ends came to 19 bases. CDR3 size: 17 residues. The CDR3 loop reads CASSLPDGVSGTGELFF. CDR3 DNA: TGCGCCAGCAGCCTTCCAGACGGGGTATCCGGCACCGGGGAGCTGTTTTTT.

The chain combines TRBV28 with TRBJ1-1; D is uncertain. V lost 3 bases to trimming and J lost 1 base, with 12 bases between them. This CDR3 comprises 15 residues. CDR1 is MDHEN and CDR2 is SYDVKM in the germline V gene. CDR3 sequence (DNA): TGTGCCAGCAGTTTCTTAGGGCCTTCGAACACTGAAGCTTTCTTT. This gives the protein CASSFLGPSNTEAFF.

This rearrangement joins TRBV6-6 to TRBJ1-1; D is uncertain. Germline V gives CDR1 MNHNY, CDR2 SVGAGI (reference sequence). V lost 2 bases to trimming and J lost 8 bases, with 9 bases between them. CDR3 size: 12 residues. The CDR3 DNA is TGTGCCAGCAGTTACGTGCGGGAGGAAGCTTTCTTT. Protein: CASSYVREEAFF.

The gene calls are TRBV27 and TRBJ2-3; maybe TRBD1 (5 bases). CDR3 length: 15 residues. The germline V gene encodes CDR1 MNHEY and CDR2 SMNVEV (reference sequence). Between the trimmed V and J ends, which lost 1 base and 1 base, there was a span of 9 bases. CDR3 DNA sequence: TGTGCCAGCAGTTTATTGGTCAGGGGCACAGATACGCAGTATTTT. This encodes CASSLLVRGTDTQYF.

This clonotype appeared a single time. The rearrangement links TRBV28 to TRBJ1-3; no clear D gene. Germline V gene sequence: CDR1 MDHEN, CDR2 SYDVKM. Deletions cut 4 bases from V and 0 bases from J, with 10 bases between. The CDR3 is made up of 15 amino acids. The CDR3 is CASSSPEASGNTIYF. The CDR3 DNA is TGTGCCAGCAGTTCACCGGAGGCCTCTGGAAACACCATATATTTT.

This clonotype showed up just a few times. The chain employs TRBV5-6 and TRBJ2-5, with 7 positions matching TRBD1. This CDR3 is built from 15 residues. The V segment lost 0 bases and the J segment 2 bases; nucleotides outside the gene matches: 4. CDR1 SGHDT and CDR2 YYEEEE come from the germline V gene. The CDR3 reads CASSLAGQRQETQYF. CDR3 nucleotide sequence: TGTGCCAGCAGCTTGGCGGGACAGCGTCAAGAGACCCAGTACTTC.

This clonotype was counted only a few times. V usage is TRBV14 and J usage is TRBJ2-1; 13 nucleotides agree with TRBD2. The CDR3 has 17 amino acids. V lost 0 bases and J lost 7; bases outside the gene matches: 6. Germline CDR1 is SGHDN and CDR2 is FVKESK. The CDR3 nucleotides are TGTGCCAGCAGCCAAGATCAACTAGCGGGGGGGCAAAATGAGCAGTTCTTC. This gives the protein CASSQDQLAGGQNEQFF.

This clonotype was seen at least ten times. The rearrangement joins TRBV7-9 to TRBJ2-1; D is unresolved. Germline CDR1 reads SEHNR; CDR2 reads FQNEAQ (reference sequence). The length of the CDR3 is 13 residues. V was pared by 0 bases and J by 6 bases, with 6 bases between. DNA of the CDR3: TGTGCCAGCAGCTTAGCGAATGTCAATGAGCAGTTCTTC. Translating gives CASSLANVNEQFF.

The genes are TRBV27 and TRBJ1-4; D perhaps matches TRBD1 (5 bases). The germline V gene has CDR1 MNHEY and CDR2 SMNVEV (reference sequence). The CDR3 contains 16 residues. Trimming shortened V by 3 bases and J by 0 bases, and 11 bases separated the two germline ends. In DNA, the CDR3 is TGTGCCAGCAGTTTCGGACACCCAGCAACTAATGAAAAACTGTTTTTT. As protein: CASSFGHPATNEKLFF.

The gene calls are TRBV2 and TRBJ2-1, with a possible D match to TRBD2 (7 bases). Germline V gene data show CDR1 as SNHLY and CDR2 as FYNNEI. This CDR3 region has 16 residues. V lost 3 bases, J lost 7 bases, and 19 bases lay in between. The CDR3 DNA follows: TGTGCCAGCAGTGAGTGGGGGGGGGGGCCGTTGAATGAGCAGTTCTTC. This codes for CASSEWGGGPLNEQFF.